This T cell receptor (beta chain) appears in the sequencing data of a study of cytomegalovirus exposure and HLA in healthy donors listed by TCRdb under 2017. Turning to the overall study: According to an earlier analysis of a few hundred of the donors, about 170 million T cells yielded over 100 million unique TCR beta sequences and roughly 280 Gb of sequence data. Across some 400 genotyped donors of the cohort, an average of about 250,000 unique TCR beta nucleotide sequences per donor were sequenced, and approximately 19% of those sequences were non-productive. In an earlier analysis of around 540 of the donors, high-throughput TCR beta sequencing was used to judge whether each TCR beta V gene segment behaved as functional or pseudogenic. The genetic ancestry cluster associated with self-reported Caucasian donors included about 84% of the roughly 410 genotyped donors. The study profiled the T cell repertoires of hundreds of subjects by immunosequencing and related them to cytomegalovirus serostatus. The number of donors typed differed by locus, with about 629-640 for A, B, C, DRB1 and DQB1, over 500 for DQA1, 600 to 610 for DPA1, and some 470 for DPB1. Roughly 5 DR-DQ haplotypes were handled as single units for association and clustering because linkage in the cohort was strong. Rather than drawing on any new phenotypic data, the later analysis identified candidate immune exposures from TCR beta sequences and the way those sequences occurred across donors. To predict cytomegalovirus infection status, the study brought together high-throughput TCR immunosequencing, statistical association of individual TCRs with disease status, and machine learning. The aim of the study was to test whether cataloging public T cell receptors could identify signatures of past pathogen exposure. To study patterns of TCR occurrence, a later analysis re-analyzed previously published TCR beta repertoires from under 750 donors and added high-resolution HLA genotyping. Alongside the repertoire data, information on donor age, sex, ethnicity and CMV serostatus was compiled. Roughly 300 gigabases of sequencing data and 80 million or so unique TCR sequences were included in an early release covering around 600 HLA-typed donors. All discovery cohort repertoires had been generated on a single sequencing platform. Genome-wide SNP genotypes for about 65% of the roughly 700 donors were used in a later genetic analysis, which treated that subset as a discovery cohort. HLA typing included class I and class II loci at four-digit resolution. A separate validation cohort of more than 100 different subjects was used in addition to the approximately 700-subject first cohort. Study-wide findings and limitations: A total of roughly 160 TCR beta chains were listed by the study as associated with cytomegalovirus. Presence/absence analyses assumed roughly uniform sequencing depth across donors, an assumption that may not hold. Linkage disequilibrium might explain the correlated functional status among segregating V segments, but an unknown experimental factor could not be excluded. A further reported finding was that TCR beta sequences accurately predicted the HLA-A and HLA-B alleles for most subjects in the first cohort. Some 16 rarely observed V segments, including chromosome 9 orphons, were excluded from the earlier analysis of approximately 500 of the donors because counts were too low. The authors suggested that the approach could potentially be extended to other disease states and immunological phenotypes. In a later analysis, TCR association rates were found to vary across HLA loci, with the most associated TCRs seen for DRB1 alleles and the fewest for HLA-C alleles. At a false discovery rate of 0.05, a later analysis linked 15,000 to 20,000 TCR beta sequences to specific HLA alleles. The 87-base-pair reads could not distinguish some IMGT-functional V segments, including TRBV6-2 and TRBV6-3, so those segments were excluded. Across donors, most TCR sequences were observed very rarely, whereas some public TCRs were present in many individuals. This cohort had only TCR beta chains sequenced, and the lack of alpha or paired-chain data limited which features could be detected. CMV serostatus was the only immune exposure information available for the cohort. Because some donors lacked HLA typing at each locus, the association tests relied only on the typed subset. The sequencing pipeline was judged likely to have produced a cluster of highly shared sequence variants as a technical artifact. According to a later analysis, most CMV-associated TCR beta chains appeared to be HLA-restricted, and the HLA associations seemed to be driven largely by CMV exposure. An earlier analysis of approximately 570 of the donors showed that most TCR beta V segments appeared in productive rearrangements either about 87% or about 30% of the time, which broadly matched IMGT annotations. In a later analysis, several top co-occurrence clusters were reported to appear linked to parvovirus B19, influenza, CMV and Epstein-Barr virus. The classifier was reported to diagnose cytomegalovirus status with high specificity and sensitivity in both the original and validation cohorts. In a later genetic analysis, fewer N-insertions in productive TCRs were reported among donors in an Asian-associated ancestry cluster than the 666-donor mean. In vitro tests confirmed that a few of the cytomegalovirus-associated TCR beta chains recognize cytomegalovirus antigens. An association between a missense DCLRE1C variant and V-gene and J-gene trimming of TCR beta chains was found in a later genetic analysis and replicated in an independent cohort. In a later analysis, HLA-associated TCR beta chains showed more clonal expansion and lower generation probabilities than non-associated chains that were equally common. When HLA alleles, especially DR and DQ, strongly co-occurred, TCR associations were difficult to assign to individual alleles.

Receptor libraries were prepared by the immunoSEQ multiplex PCR assay. For the multiplex PCR, a mixture combining 60 forward primers for TCR Vbeta segments and 13 reverse primers for TCR Jbeta segments was used. A multiplex PCR assay on genomic DNA amplified the CDR3 region of rearranged TCR beta genes. Amplified TCR beta libraries were sequenced as 87-base-pair reads on the Illumina HiSeq System. As for the authors' bioinformatics: In a later analysis, approximately 74 million unique TCR beta chains were counted across the roughly 610 repertoires, and roughly 11 million of these chains were shared by at least two donors. To remove PCR and sequencing errors, raw reads were error-corrected and collapsed into unique sequences using a nearest-neighbor algorithm that merged closely related sequences. To assign V, D and J gene segments, CDR3 sequences were aligned to IMGT reference sequences. For a sequence to be retained, a match of at least six nucleotides to both a V gene segment and a J gene segment was required. A rearrangement was called productive if the CDR3 had no stop codons and remained in frame with V and J, and every other rearrangement was called non-productive. Following IMGT convention, CDR3 was defined as the stretch from the second conserved V-encoded cysteine up to the conserved J-encoded phenylalanine. In an earlier analysis of approximately 500 of the donors, sequences lacking an unambiguous match to a single V gene segment were excluded. An earlier analysis of a few hundred of the donors called V segments functional above 56.7% productive rearrangements and segregating when the between-donor standard deviation exceeded 5%. To diagnose cytomegalovirus status from the catalog of TCR beta chain sequences, a statistical classification framework was built. A later analysis assigned V and J genes by comparing TCR nucleotide sequences with IMGT/GENE-DB human TR gene sequences. In a later analysis, CDR3 sequences and most-parsimonious VDJ recombination scenarios were assigned using the TCRdist pipeline. In a later analysis, each TCR beta chain was defined by its CDR3 amino acid sequence together with its V-gene family, and reads without a unique V-gene family were excluded. To address suspected cross-contamination and a sequencing artifact, a later analysis removed around 600 highly shared, low-generation-probability nucleotide sequences. A later analysis calculated a clonal expansion index for each public chain from normalized within-repertoire ranks of inferred template counts. In a later analysis, generation probabilities were computed using a VDJ recombination model fitted to out-of-frame rearrangements, and the results were checked against IGoR. In a later analysis, TCR-TCR, TCR-HLA and TCR-CMV co-occurrence was scored with hypergeometric tests, and a repertoire-size bias correction was applied to TCR pairs. To estimate false discovery rates, a later analysis permuted the HLA or CMV assignments 20 times. In a later analysis, co-occurring TCRs were grouped using DBSCAN, and TCRdist sequence similarity was added for clustering within HLA-allele-positive subsets. For co-occurrence clustering, repertoires with fewer than 30,000 or more than 120,000 public chains were excluded, along with roughly 5 repertoires with anomalous nucleotide sharing. Held by TCRdb, this immuneACCESS table contains in-frame sequences only and omits some clones. Under half of the omission traces to an unresolved V gene where checked; the cause of the rest is unknown. V, J and clone size reflect that table, while D and trimming were determined from the DNA. Across this sample there are 30,000 or so clones, with approximately 61% seen only once. The ten largest clones capture over 20% of the sample.

Concerning this clone: The antigen it binds to is not known. Base quality data are lacking; no much larger clone is found one base away.

The cohort consisted of 600 or so healthy bone marrow donors. All cohort members were sampled while nominally healthy, although unrecorded immune exposures were likely present. The donor was CMV seropositive and belonged to the group of 250 to 350 seropositive cohort members. Each donor provided a peripheral blood sample, and peripheral blood mononuclear cells were used for TCR beta sequencing. Genomic DNA extraction from the blood cell samples was performed with the Qiagen DNeasy Blood Extraction Kit. CDR3 length: 14 amino acids, cysteine to phenylalanine. The CDR3 DNA has 42 bases and is translated from base 1. At the junction V is shortened by 4 bases and J by 3 bases, with 13 bases in between. CDR1 is given as SGHRS and CDR2 as YFSETQ, both from the germline V gene.

The rearrangement combines TRBV5-1 with TRBJ1-1; the D segment cannot be called with confidence. The sequence was collected from a man between 50 and 59 years old in good health and CMV-seropositive. The sample was PBMCs. The nucleotide sequence is TGCGCCAGCAGCGAGGGTGGCGGGGACACTGAAGCTTTCTTT. This codes for CASSEGGGDTEAFF.